A single sample gave rise to the 20 T cell receptor beta chains below, sequenced in a study of CD8 T cells in ankylosing spondylitis. TCRdb redid the calling of the 5' RACE reads with MiXCR, one entry per CDR3 protein. Of 30,000 to 35,000 distinct CDR3 sequences listed, approximately 28% are singletons. The sample taken for sequencing was synovial fluid, either unsorted or a sorted T cell fraction (not recorded which). The receptors come from a male donor with ankylosing spondylitis.

The chain uses TRBV6-1 and TRBJ2-7, with 8 bases aligning to TRBD1. V shed 3 bases, J shed 4 bases, and the junction held 17 bases outside the gene matches. CDR1 MNHNS and CDR2 SASEGT come from the germline V gene. The CDR3 consists of 18 residues. CDR3 sequence (DNA): TGTGCCAGCAGTGATGGGGACAGGACTTTACCCCGGGTTTACGAGCAGTACGTC. Amino acid sequence: CASSDGDRTLPRVYEQYV.

This clonotype occurred many times. The chain joins TRBV7-9 to TRBJ2-1; TRBD2 aligns across 9 bases. This CDR3 contains 15 residues. After removal of 1 base from V and 7 bases from J, the junction contained 5 bases not matched to a gene. Germline loops: CDR1 SEHNR, CDR2 FQNEAQ (reference sequence). CDR3 residues: CASSLVDSGGNEQFF. The CDR3 DNA reads TGTGCCAGCAGCTTAGTGGATAGCGGGGGAAATGAGCAGTTCTTC. The full variable domain, its missing parts supplied by reference TRBV7-9 and TRBJ2-1, is DTGVSQNPRHKITKRGQNVTFRCDPISEHNRLYWYRQTLGQGPEFLTYFQNEAQLEKSRLLSDRFSAERPKGSFSTLEIQRTEQGDSAMYLCASSLVDSGGNEQFFGPGTRLTVL.

This clonotype was observed once. The V gene is TRBV5-4, the J gene TRBJ2-1; D not certain. V was shortened by 2 bases and J by 4 bases, with 16 bases between the two germline ends. The CDR3 is 16 amino acids. The germline gives CDR1 SGHNT, CDR2 YYREEE (reference sequence). The CDR3 reads CASSFVASTVYNEQFF. CDR3 nucleotide sequence: TGTGCCAGCAGCTTCGTAGCTTCTACGGTTTACAATGAGCAGTTCTTC.

This clonotype has ten or more counts. The rearrangement joins TRBV28 to TRBJ2-7; possibly TRBD1 for D (5 bases). The V end lost 3 bases, the J end lost 1 base, and 16 bases lay between the germline ends. CDR1 MDHEN and CDR2 SYDVKM come from the germline V gene. The CDR3 is made up of 16 amino acids. The CDR3, as DNA: TGTGCCAGCAGTTTGGGTTTAGGGGTAGGGTCCTACGAGCAGTACGTC. It codes for CASSLGLGVGSYEQYV.

This clonotype was seen only a few times. This chain joins TRBV15 and TRBJ2-3, with TRBD2 matching over 9 bases. J lost 5 bases, V lost 8 bases, and 11 bases had no gene match. There are 15 residues in the CDR3. Germline assignment: CDR1 LNHNV and CDR2 YYDKDF (reference sequence). The CDR3 DNA follows: TGTGCCACCGGACCGAGAGCTAGCGGGATAGATACGCAGTATTTT. Its protein product is CATGPRASGIDTQYF.

In this sample, this clonotype turned up once. The CDR3 region is CATSDPGGFNEQFF. DNA for the CDR3: TGTGCCACCAGTGACCCGGGGGGGTTCAATGAGCAGTTCTTC. The V call is TRBV24-1, the J call TRBJ2-1, with TRBD2 matching over 8 bases. V shed 4 bases and J 6 bases; nucleotides not matched to a gene: 4. Germline CDR1 is KGHDR and CDR2 is SFDVKD. The CDR3 consists of 14 residues.

The CDR3 spells CASSDDGNTEAFF. For the CDR3, the DNA is TGTGCCAGCAGTGATGACGGGAACACTGAAGCTTTCTTT. V gene TRBV6-1 combines with J gene TRBJ1-1; D is uncertain. Trimming shortened V by 3 bases and J by 1 base, and 6 bases separated the two germline ends. The CDR3 contains 13 residues. Germline-derived CDR1 and CDR2 are MNHNS and SASEGT.

The chain employs TRBV4-1 and TRBJ1-5; D unclear. Per germline, CDR1 MGHRA and CDR2 YSYEKL. Trimming removed 5 bases from V and 0 bases from J, with 11 bases in between. The CDR3 consists of 15 residues. CDR3: CASSWRQTSNQPQHF. The CDR3 coding sequence is TGCGCCAGCAGCTGGAGGCAGACTAGCAATCAGCCCCAGCATTTT.

This clonotype came up a few times. The gene calls are TRBV10-2 and TRBJ2-3, with TRBD1 matching 11 bases. The trim removed 8 bases at V and 3 bases at J, leaving 4 bases unmatched. The CDR3 is made up of 14 amino acids. From germline, CDR1 is WSHSY and CDR2 SAAADI. The CDR3 reads CASGGQGVTDTQYF. CDR3 DNA sequence: TGCGCCAGCGGGGGACAGGGGGTAACAGATACGCAGTATTTT.

J is TRBJ2-3 and V is TRBV6-1, with TRBD2 matching 9 bases. Germline CDR1 reads MNHNS; CDR2 reads SASEGT. The CDR3 sequence is 15 residues long. Trimming took 6 bases from V and 5 from J; bases not matched to a gene: 9. CDR3 in DNA: TGTGCCAGCAGAATGATAGCGGGAGCGGAAGATACGCAGTATTTT. Its translation: CASRMIAGAEDTQYF.

Concerning this clonotype: One end of the junction varies from germline; a read error may be responsible. The CDR3 sequence is CASTPGGNTEAFF. CDR3 nucleotide sequence: TGTGCCAGCACACCCGGCGGGAACACTGAAGCTTTCTTT. The genes are TRBV18 and TRBJ1-1; D is unclear. The CDR3 loop spans 13 amino acids. Germline V gene lookup returns CDR1 KGHSH and CDR2 LQKENI. Using reference TRBV18 and TRBJ1-1 for the parts outside the CDR3, the full variable domain is NAGVMQNPRHLVRRRGQEARLRCSPMKGHSHVYWYRQLPEEGLKFMVYLQKENIIDESGMPKERFSAEFPKEGPSILRIQQVVRGDSAAYFCASTPGGNTEAFFGQGTRLTVV.

This clonotype has only a few counts. The J gene is TRBJ2-1, the V gene TRBV12-3 or TRBV12-4; no clear D gene. The CDR3 runs to 12 residues. Trimming cost V 10 bases and J 9 bases, with 16 bases left between them. The chain's CDR3 is CATISPSGEQFF. CDR3 sequence (DNA): TGTGCCACAATATCCCCCTCGGGTGAGCAGTTCTTC.

This clonotype was seen a handful of times. This chain uses TRBV29-1 with TRBJ2-6, with 7 bases identical to TRBD2. V lost 4 bases to trimming and J lost 1 base; unmatched junction nucleotides: 10. The CDR3 sequence is 17 residues long. Germline CDR1 reads SQVTM; CDR2 reads ANQGSEA. The CDR3 nucleotides are TGCAGCGTTGTCGGCTTCGGGAGGCAATCTGGGGCCAACGTCCTGACTTTC. Translating gives CSVVGFGRQSGANVLTF. Using reference TRBV29-1 and TRBJ2-6 for the parts outside the CDR3, the full variable domain is SAVISQKPSRDICQRGTSLTIQCQVDSQVTMMFWYRQQPGQSLTLIATANQGSEATYESGFVIDKFPISRPNLTFSTLTVSNMSPEDSSIYLCSVVGFGRQSGANVLTFGAGSRLTVL.

The chain combines TRBV12-3 or TRBV12-4 with TRBJ1-2; 7 positions agree with TRBD1. The junction had 2 bases not matched to a gene; V was cut back by 3 bases and J by 4 bases. The CDR3 is 13 amino acids. CDR3 coding DNA: TGTGCCAGCAGTTTCCCAGGGGGCTATGGCTACACCTTC. Translating it yields CASSFPGGYGYTF.

The CDR3 nucleotides read TGCAGTGCTAGAGACGCAAGAACTAGCGGGGATTACAATGAGCAGTTCTTC. This sequence encodes CSARDARTSGDYNEQFF. The chain carries TRBV20-1 and TRBJ2-1; the match to TRBD2 covers 10 bases. The trim removed 0 bases at V and 4 bases at J, leaving 9 bases unmatched. The V gene's germline CDR1 is DFQATT and CDR2 SNEGSKA (reference sequence). This CDR3 comprises 17 residues.

This clonotype was seen a handful of times. V usage is TRBV6-1 and J usage is TRBJ1-3; D not certain. Germline V gene data show CDR1 as MNHNS and CDR2 as SASEGT. The CDR3 is 18 amino acids. Trimming removed 7 bases from V and 2 bases from J, with 24 bases in between. CDR3: CASTDYGVSPRAGNTIYF. The CDR3 DNA reads TGTGCCAGCACCGACTACGGGGTGTCCCCCCGGGCTGGAAACACCATATATTTT.

This clonotype was counted many times. The gene calls are TRBV5-1 and TRBJ2-1; TRBD2 aligns across 7 bases. The trim removed 5 bases at V and 10 bases at J, leaving 9 bases unmatched. The CDR3 runs 13 residues. CDR1 is SGHRS and CDR2 is YFSETQ in the germline V gene. CDR3 region: CASRSEAGREQFF. The DNA for the CDR3 is TGCGCCAGCAGGTCAGAGGCCGGGAGGGAGCAGTTCTTC.

The V call is TRBV6-2 or TRBV6-3, the J call TRBJ2-1, with 8 bases aligning to TRBD2. The CDR3 covers 15 residues. Per germline, CDR1 MNHEY and CDR2 SVGEGT. The V segment lost 2 bases and the J segment 0 bases; nucleotides outside the gene matches: 0. As DNA, the CDR3 is TGTGCCAGCAGTTACCTAGCGGGCTCCTACAATGAGCAGTTCTTC. Translated: CASSYLAGSYNEQFF.

The chain carries TRBV6-4 and TRBJ1-1; TRBD1 is a possible D gene (5 bases). Germline CDR1 is MRHNA and CDR2 is SNTAGT. The CDR3 is 14 amino acids. V lost 2 bases to trimming and J lost 5 bases, with 12 bases between them. Written as DNA, the CDR3 is TGTGCCAGCAGTGACGGGACTTGGGGGACTGAAGCTTTCTTT. It is translated as CASSDGTWGTEAFF.

This chain links TRBV12-3 or TRBV12-4 with TRBJ2-3, with 11 bases lining up with TRBD2. Trimming cost V 6 bases and J 0 bases; bases outside gene matches: 2. The CDR3 contains 15 residues. For the CDR3, the DNA is TGTGCCAGCAGGCGACTAGCGGGAAGCACAGATACGCAGTATTTT. The encoded protein is CASRRLAGSTDTQYF.